This T cell receptor beta chain was obtained from a study of blood T cells in healthy people across ages. Background on the study: The template switching approach captured approximately one barcoded beta molecule for every two T cells. Study-level points and caveats: When one million T cells were used, diversity estimates were thought to be underestimates. Observed TCR beta diversity per million T cells went down as age went up. This fall followed a roughly linear course with age.

They isolated at least 6 million PBMCs from each sample. Together with a sample-barcoded 5' primer, a J-beta primer mix was included in a second PCR lasting roughly 6 to 12 cycles. TCRdb called the 5' RACE reads again in MiXCR, with one record for every CDR3 protein. The sample has around 800,000 distinct CDR3 sequences, around two fifths seen once. About this clonotype: Its antigen remains unknown.

Germline CDR1 is LNHDA and CDR2 is SQIVND (reference sequence). V lost 6 bases and J lost 6; bases outside the gene matches: 6. The CDR3 has 14 amino acids. This TCR was recovered from a man between 60 and 70 years old in good health. Sequencing input: blood. This chain connects TRBV19 to TRBJ2-3; TRBD1 matches at 10 bases. CDR3 amino acids: CASSETGGADTQYF. CDR3 nucleotide sequence: TGTGCCAGTAGCGAGACAGGGGGCGCGGATACGCAGTATTTT.